A single T cell receptor beta chain is shown here with its context. The repertoire was sequenced with immunoSEQ multiplex PCR; TCRdb's copy has only in-frame clones and lacks some. The table lists 99,000 or so clones, around 90% of them singletons, with roughly 0.31% in the top ten. CDR3 length: 15 residues. Trimming removed 4 bases from V and 7 bases from J, with 18 bases in between. Germline CDR1 is SGHRS and CDR2 is YFSETQ. The data originate from a study of OX40 agonist ivuxolimab in advanced cancers. The overall study: Earlier treatment with anti-PD-1, anti-PD-L1 or anti-CTLA-4 was permitted, and 35% to 40% had received some.

The chain combines TRBV5-1 with TRBJ2-1, with D unresolved. This receptor was taken from an adult with an advanced solid tumor such as melanoma, head and neck, liver or kidney cancer. The sequences come from CD4+ or CD8+ T cells sorted from blood, collected in a trial of the OX40 agonist ivuxolimab. The CDR3 sequence: CASSPRRDPWNEQFF. Here the CDR3 DNA reads TGCGCCAGCAGCCCCCGGAGAGACCCCTGGAATGAGCAGTTCTTC.